The present T cell receptor (beta chain) was sequenced within a study of graft-versus-host responses after intestinal transplantation. Study at large: Every one of the recipients received anti-thymocyte globulin induction and afterwards took tacrolimus and steroids for roughly 3 years.

On this clone: Its target is unknown.

J gave up 4 bases and V 5 bases, and 5 bases lay outside the gene matches. This CDR3 region has 14 residues. The V gene's germline CDR1 is LNHDA and CDR2 SQIVND (reference sequence). The table came from immunoSEQ multiplex PCR; TCRdb's copy has only in-frame clones and leaves some out. The sample shows some 96,000 clones, about 90% of them seen only once. The sequencing used unstimulated CD4+ T cells sorted from spleen or lymph node cells, collected before transplant. This rearrangement joins TRBV19 to TRBJ1-1, with TRBD1 identical over 9 bases. The receptor was derived from a human donor who was the organ donor for an intestinal transplant. The CDR3 nucleotides read TGTGCCAGTAGTTACCAGGACAGGGGCACTGAAGCTTTCTTT. As protein: CASSYQDRGTEAFF.